The 29 T cell receptor beta chains reported below all come from one sample, sequenced in a study of control samples from healthy donors and cancer patients. TCRdb keeps only in-frame clones here, not all; method: immunoSEQ multiplex PCR. The data hold about 140,000 clones, with about 90% observed a single time. Sequencing was done on a sample of blood. Every receptor here comes from a man between 18 and 29 years old in good health.

This sequence joins TRBV5-6 and TRBJ2-1; 8 positions agree with TRBD2. Germline trimming cut 3 bases from V and 8 bases from J; bases unmatched to any gene: 1. Germline V gene sequence: CDR1 SGHDT, CDR2 YYEEEE. The CDR3 length is 12 residues. The CDR3: CASSWGLDEQFF. CDR3 sequence (DNA): TGTGCCAGCAGCTGGGGACTAGATGAGCAGTTCTTC. Full variable domain (missing parts from reference TRBV5-6 and TRBJ2-1): DAGVTQSPTHLIKTRGQQVTLRCSPKSGHDTVSWYQQALGQGPQFIFQYYEEEERQRGNFPDRFSGHQFPNYSSELNVNALLLGDSALYLCASSWGLDEQFFGPGTRLTVL.

This clone has just one count. The chain carries TRBV25-1 and TRBJ1-4; D may be TRBD1 (6 bases). This CDR3 is 16 amino acids long. The V end lost 3 bases, the J end lost 7 bases, and 18 bases lay between the germline ends. Germline V gene data show CDR1 as MGHDK and CDR2 as SYGVNS. The CDR3 sequence: CASSEVQLGAREKLFF. The CDR3 nucleotides are TGTGCCAGCAGTGAGGTACAGTTGGGGGCCCGTGAAAAACTGTTTTTT.

This sequence joins TRBV11-2 and TRBJ1-1; D is ambiguous. This CDR3 has 11 residues. The V gene lost 0 bases and the J gene lost 4 bases, with 0 bases spanning the gap. CDR1 and CDR2 (germline): SGHAT, FQNNGV. The CDR3 nucleotides are TGTGCCAGCAGCTTAGACACTGAAGCTTTCTTT. Translating gives CASSLDTEAFF.

V is TRBV4-1 and J is TRBJ2-7, with D possibly being TRBD1 (5 bases). CDR3 length: 15 residues. Trimming took 5 bases from V and 4 from J, leaving 18 bases between them. The germline V gene encodes CDR1 MGHRA and CDR2 YSYEKL. CDR3 DNA sequence: TGCGCCAGCAGCTACGACAGCGCCCTAAAGTACGAGCAGTACTTC. It yields the protein CASSYDSALKYEQYF.

Concerning this clone itself: Relative to the germline gene, one junction end is altered; a read error may explain this. At the DNA level, this CDR3 is encoded by other sequences in the same sample as well. This chain connects TRBV4-2 to TRBJ2-7; D is perhaps TRBD1 (5 bases). This CDR3 has 13 residues. The germline CDR1 and CDR2 sequences are LGHNA and YNFKEQ. This CDR3 is CASSPPDSYEQYF. The CDR3 DNA reads TGTGCTAGCAGCCCACCTGACAGTTACGAGCAGTACTTC.

J is TRBJ1-6 and V is TRBV2, with TRBD1 identical over 8 bases. The germline V gene encodes CDR1 SNHLY and CDR2 FYNNEI. The CDR3 is 14 amino acids. V dropped 8 bases and J dropped 6; count of bases not matched to a gene: 6. CDR3 nucleotides: TGTGCCAGCGTTGGACAGGGAGTTAATTCACCCCTCCACTTT. This sequence encodes CASVGQGVNSPLHF.

The chain recombines TRBV2 with TRBJ2-7; D perhaps matches TRBD2 (6 bases). V was pared by 6 bases and J by 2 bases, with 14 bases between. CDR3 length: 14 amino acids. The germline CDR1 and CDR2 sequences are SNHLY and FYNNEI. CDR3 in amino acids: CASRQEEGPYEQYF. DNA for the CDR3: TGTGCCAGCAGACAGGAGGAGGGGCCCTACGAGCAGTACTTC.

This chain links TRBV7-2 with TRBJ2-5, with 9 positions matching TRBD2. Unmatched junction bases numbered 10, after V lost 1 base and J lost 7 bases. The CDR3 totals 16 residues. Germline values: CDR1 SGHTA, CDR2 FQGNSA. CDR3 protein: CASSLVGGGASVTQYF. The CDR3 DNA reads as TGTGCCAGCAGCTTAGTTGGCGGGGGGGCCTCGGTGACCCAGTACTTC.

This chain joins TRBV6-2 or TRBV6-3 and TRBJ2-1; D remains unclear. CDR1 and CDR2 from the germline V gene are MNHEY and SVGEGT. There are 12 residues in the CDR3. The V end was cut by 0 bases, the J end by 9 bases, with 6 bases between. CDR3 sequence: CASSYSKGEQFF. CDR3 DNA: TGTGCCAGCAGTTACTCGAAAGGTGAGCAGTTCTTC.

This clone was observed a single time. The J gene is TRBJ2-7, the V gene TRBV15; D remains ambiguous. Looked up from germline, CDR1 is LNHNV and CDR2 is YYDKDF (reference sequence). Between the trimmed V and J ends, which lost 5 bases and 6 bases, there was a span of 17 bases. The CDR3 has 14 residues. CDR3 sequence reads: CATSSLVSGAEQYF. Written as DNA, the CDR3 is TGTGCCACCAGCTCCCTCGTAAGTGGAGCCGAGCAGTACTTC.

The rearrangement joins TRBV6-5 to TRBJ2-3; no definite D call. With 0 bases removed from V and 0 bases from J, the gap between germline ends came to 4 bases. There are 14 residues in the CDR3. Germline-derived CDR1 and CDR2 are MNHEY and SVGAGI. The CDR3 reads CASSYSGSTDTQYF. The CDR3 DNA reads TGTGCCAGCAGTTACTCAGGCAGCACAGATACGCAGTATTTT.

The chain combines TRBV5-6 with TRBJ2-5; D is unresolved. CDR1 and CDR2 (germline): SGHDT, YYEEEE. The ends were cut back, 0 bases at V and 4 bases at J, with 7 bases in the middle. The CDR3 runs to 13 residues. The CDR3: CASSLATIETQYF. As DNA, the CDR3 is TGTGCCAGCAGCTTGGCGACGATAGAGACCCAGTACTTC. Together with reference TRBV5-6 and TRBJ2-5, the CDR3 gives the full variable domain: DAGVTQSPTHLIKTRGQQVTLRCSPKSGHDTVSWYQQALGQGPQFIFQYYEEEERQRGNFPDRFSGHQFPNYSSELNVNALLLGDSALYLCASSLATIETQYFGPGTRLLVL.

For this clone: The sample contains more than one DNA sequence encoding this CDR3. The chain has TRBV12-3 or TRBV12-4 and TRBJ1-5; D gene unclear. CDR3 length: 13 residues. Trimming removed 1 base from V and 4 bases from J, with 5 bases in between. The CDR3 bases are TGTGCCAGCAGTTTAGGATTTAATCAGCCCCAGCATTTT. Translating it yields CASSLGFNQPQHF.

This chain links TRBV30 with TRBJ2-1; D call uncertain. V gave up 5 bases and J gave up 0 bases, with 5 bases separating them. CDR3 size: 12 residues. Germline assignment: CDR1 GTSNPN and CDR2 SVGIG (reference sequence). CDR3 DNA sequence: TGTGCCTGGGCTAGCTCCTACAATGAGCAGTTCTTC. Its translation is CAWASSYNEQFF. The full variable domain, in which reference TRBV30 and TRBJ2-1 provide the parts outside the CDR3, is SQTIHQWPATLVQPVGSPLSLECTVEGTSNPNLYWYRQAAGRGLQLLFYSVGIGQISSEVPQNLSASRPQDRQFILSSKKLLLSDSGFYLCAWASSYNEQFFGPGTRLTVL.

In its sample, this clone was seen once. The J gene is TRBJ2-3, the V gene TRBV9, with 8 bases matching TRBD1. Germline V gene lookup returns CDR1 SGDLS and CDR2 YYNGEE. With V trimmed by 0 bases and J by 0 bases, 0 bases remained unmatched. The CDR3 loop spans 15 amino acids. This CDR3 reads CASSVGTGSTDTQYF. CDR3 nucleotide sequence: TGTGCCAGCAGCGTAGGGACAGGGAGCACAGATACGCAGTATTTT.

The gene calls are TRBV6-5 and TRBJ1-2; 7 nucleotides agree with TRBD1. The CDR3 sequence is 15 residues long. Germline trimming cut 0 bases from V and 4 bases from J; bases unmatched to any gene: 5. CDR1 is MNHEY and CDR2 is SVGAGI in the germline V gene. The DNA for the CDR3 is TGTGCCAGCAGTTACTCGAGACAGGGATTCTATGGCTACACCTTC. It translates to CASSYSRQGFYGYTF.

The chain couples TRBV29-1 to TRBJ2-7; tentative D call: TRBD2 (6 bases). Germline values: CDR1 SQVTM, CDR2 ANQGSEA. The germline V and J ends were trimmed by 5 bases and 0 bases, with 11 bases remaining between them. The CDR3 is 13 residues long. CDR3 sequence: CSVLRDLSYEQYF. Here the CDR3 DNA reads TGCAGCGTTTTGCGGGACCTCTCCTACGAGCAGTACTTC.

This clone was counted a single time. The chain combines TRBV5-1 with TRBJ2-5; TRBD2 matches 10 bases. The V gene's germline CDR1 is SGHRS and CDR2 YFSETQ. Trimming cost V 4 bases and J 4 bases; bases outside gene matches: 7. The CDR3 extends over 15 amino acids. CDR3 in DNA: TGCGCCAGCAGCCTAACCGGGACTAGCGCAGAGACCCAGTACTTC. Amino acid sequence: CASSLTGTSAETQYF.

This sequence joins TRBV4-3 and TRBJ2-2; D is possibly TRBD2 (5 bases). The CDR3 contains 15 residues. Germline CDR1 LGHNA, CDR2 YSLEER. The V end lost 0 bases, the J end lost 10 bases, and 15 bases lay between the germline ends. Written as DNA, the CDR3 is TGCGCCAGCAGCCAAGATCGGTTGAGGGCGATGGAGCTGTTTTTT. Protein: CASSQDRLRAMELFF.

CDR3 bases: TGCGCCAGCAGGGATCCCCAGGGGGCCAACGTCCTGACTTTC. This encodes CASRDPQGANVLTF. The chain couples TRBV5-1 to TRBJ2-6; D is unresolved. This CDR3 has 14 residues. CDR1 SGHRS and CDR2 YFSETQ come from the germline V gene. The V end was cut by 5 bases, the J end by 4 bases, with 10 bases between.

The genes are TRBV4-1 and TRBJ1-4, with D uncertain. The germline gives CDR1 MGHRA, CDR2 YSYEKL. The germline V and J ends were trimmed by 0 bases and 0 bases, with 5 bases remaining between them. The CDR3 length is 15 residues. The CDR3 region is CASSQDGSTNEKLFF. CDR3 bases: TGCGCCAGCAGCCAAGACGGTTCAACTAATGAAAAACTGTTTTTT.

The chain combines TRBV9 with TRBJ2-5, with 14 bases matching TRBD2. Trimming at V came to 5 bases and at J to 2 bases, leaving 5 bases not matched to a gene. CDR3 size: 16 residues. Germline V lookup: CDR1 SGDLS, CDR2 YYNGEE. The CDR3: CASSPGLAGGQETQYF. Written as DNA, the CDR3 is TGTGCCAGCAGTCCTGGACTAGCGGGGGGACAAGAGACCCAGTACTTC. Looking up the rest from reference TRBV9 and TRBJ2-5 gives the full variable domain: DSGVTQTPKHLITATGQRVTLRCSPRSGDLSVYWYQQSLDQGLQFLIQYYNGEERAKGNILERFSAQQFPDLHSELNLSSLELGDSALYFCASSPGLAGGQETQYFGPGTRLLVL.

V and J are TRBV6-2 or TRBV6-3 and TRBJ2-5, with 8 nucleotides matching TRBD2. With V trimmed by 6 bases and J by 4 bases, 13 bases remained unmatched. Germline lookup yields CDR1 MNHEY and CDR2 SVGEGT. CDR3 length equals 16 residues. The DNA of the CDR3 is TGTGCCAGCAGCCGCAGGGCCGGGGGGGCCGGAGAGACCCAGTACTTC. Residues: CASSRRAGGAGETQYF.

This rearrangement joins TRBV12-3 or TRBV12-4 to TRBJ1-2, with TRBD1 matching over 7 bases. The CDR3 has 12 residues. With 3 bases clipped from V and 8 bases from J, the junction kept 3 bases outside the gene matches. The CDR3 DNA reads TGTGCCAGCAGTTTTGGAGGGGGCGGCTACACCTTC. Residues: CASSFGGGGYTF.

The gene calls are TRBV5-1 and TRBJ1-1; TRBD1 might be the D (6 bases). Germline-derived CDR1 and CDR2 are SGHRS and YFSETQ. Trimming pared 5 bases from V and 6 bases from J, leaving 14 bases between. The CDR3 contains 13 residues. The CDR3 DNA reads TGCGCCAGCAGGGCGGTGGGGACACCTGAAGCTTTCTTT. Translated, it gives CASRAVGTPEAFF.

The chain joins TRBV2 to TRBJ2-3, with TRBD1 matching 7 bases. Germline loops: CDR1 SNHLY, CDR2 FYNNEI. V was clipped by 7 bases and J by 2 bases; unmatched bases: 12. The CDR3 contains 16 residues. CDR3 in amino acids: CASIREGGQFTDTQYF. The CDR3 nucleotides read TGTGCCAGCATAAGGGAAGGGGGACAGTTCACAGATACGCAGTATTTT.

The J gene is TRBJ2-7, the V gene TRBV2; D uncertain. Trimming cost V 6 bases and J 1 base, with 16 bases left between them. The germline gives CDR1 SNHLY, CDR2 FYNNEI. The CDR3 has 15 amino acids. The CDR3 loop reads CASRATSQLSYEQYF. The DNA of the CDR3 is TGTGCCAGCAGGGCTACAAGTCAGCTATCCTACGAGCAGTACTTC.

The CDR3 sequence is CASSLTSGANYGYTF. DNA for the CDR3: TGCGCCAGCAGCCTCACCTCAGGCGCTAACTATGGCTACACCTTC. This rearrangement joins TRBV4-1 to TRBJ1-2, with no clear D. This CDR3 spans 15 amino acids. Trimming stripped 4 bases from V and 0 bases from J, with 12 bases between. The germline V gene encodes CDR1 MGHRA and CDR2 YSYEKL.

The chain is built from TRBV20-1 and TRBJ1-1, with D unclear. This CDR3 is built from 11 residues. Looked up from germline, CDR1 is DFQATT and CDR2 is SNEGSKA (reference sequence). Trimming removed 0 bases at V and 7 bases at J, with 6 bases between. CDR3 in amino acids: CSARDKVEAFF. In DNA form, the CDR3 reads TGCAGTGCTAGAGATAAGGTTGAAGCTTTCTTT.